This TCR beta chain was sequenced during a study of cytomegalovirus exposure and HLA in healthy donors. The overall study: Inside one of the first data releases sat some 93 million unique TCRs taken from HLA-typed donors.

The germline CDR1 and CDR2 sequences are MNHEY and SVGAGI. The V gene end was trimmed by 6 bases and the J gene end by 5 bases; junction bases not matched to a gene: 8. The length of the CDR3 is 14 residues. It was with 60 Vbeta and 13 Jbeta primers that the PCR ran. Profiling relied on immunoSEQ multiplex PCR, and the TCRdb table lists in-frame clones only, not all of them. Counted here are 100,000 to 150,000 clones, over 70% occurring once; the ten biggest clones make up nearly 9.5%. The receptor was derived from a woman between 45 and 60 years old in good health and CMV-seropositive. The sample was PBMCs. The J gene is TRBJ1-2, the V gene TRBV6-5, with 8 positions matching TRBD1. The CDR3 sequence is CASRSSGTGYGYTF. The CDR3, as DNA: TGTGCCAGCAGATCTTCCGGGACAGGTTATGGCTACACCTTC.